Each of the 32 T cell receptor beta chains below was sequenced from the same sample in a study of blood T cell repertoires in COVID-19. This table comes from immunoSEQ multiplex PCR, and its TCRdb copy is limited to in-frame clones, with some not included. The repertoire holds roughly 220,000 clones, with approximately 86% as singletons. Sequencing was done on a sample of PBMCs or T cells enriched from blood (not recorded which). These receptors were obtained from a woman in her fifties or sixties with acute COVID-19.

The rearrangement links TRBV7-6 to TRBJ2-7; TRBD1 is a possible D gene (6 bases). The CDR3 has 13 amino acids. V lost 2 bases, J lost 3 bases, and 8 bases lay in between. Germline lookup yields CDR1 SGHVS and CDR2 FNYEAQ. CDR3 region: CASSLTRGYEQYF. The CDR3 bases are TGTGCCAGCAGCTTAACCAGGGGCTACGAGCAGTACTTC.

V is TRBV19 and J is TRBJ2-3; D unclear. V gave up 5 bases and J gave up 6 bases, with 9 bases separating them. Germline V gene sequence: CDR1 LNHDA, CDR2 SQIVND (reference sequence). This CDR3 spans 12 amino acids. The CDR3 here is CASSLNGDTQYF. As DNA, the CDR3 is TGTGCCAGTAGTTTGAACGGGGATACGCAGTATTTT.

The gene calls are TRBV19 and TRBJ2-1, with D hard to call. This CDR3 has 13 residues. The V and J ends lost 6 bases and 6 bases respectively, with 12 bases between them. In germline, CDR1 is LNHDA, CDR2 SQIVND (reference sequence). The CDR3 here is CASSHRLLNEQFF. CDR3 DNA sequence: TGTGCCAGTAGCCATAGACTCCTCAATGAGCAGTTCTTC.

The J gene is TRBJ2-3, the V gene TRBV9; D is possibly TRBD1 (6 bases). V lost 4 bases to trimming and J lost 2 bases, with 14 bases between them. Per the germline V gene, CDR1 is SGDLS and CDR2 is YYNGEE. The CDR3 totals 15 residues. The CDR3 loop reads CASSPGHFSTDTQYF. CDR3 nucleotide sequence: TGTGCCAGCAGCCCGGGACACTTTTCCACAGATACGCAGTATTTT.

This clone was seen a few times. Other DNA variants within this sample encode the same CDR3. The chain uses TRBV27 and TRBJ2-5, with TRBD2 as a possible D gene (6 bases). V lost 3 bases to trimming and J lost 5 bases, with 10 bases between them. Looked up from germline, CDR1 is MNHEY and CDR2 is SMNVEV (reference sequence). CDR3 size: 13 residues. DNA of the CDR3: TGTGCCAGCAGTTTCACTAGCCGGGAGACCCAGTACTTC. Protein product: CASSFTSRETQYF.

This clone was counted a single time. The gene calls are TRBV27 and TRBJ2-3; D gene ambiguous. V was clipped by 3 bases and J by 0 bases, with 10 bases between them. Germline CDR1 reads MNHEY; CDR2 reads SMNVEV (reference sequence). CDR3 length: 15 amino acids. The CDR3 DNA reads TGTGCCAGCAGTTTTGGCGGCCCAAGCACAGATACGCAGTATTTT. Protein sequence: CASSFGGPSTDTQYF.

The V gene is TRBV7-6, the J gene TRBJ1-1, with 8 bases aligning to TRBD1. Germline CDR1 reads SGHVS; CDR2 reads FNYEAQ. V lost 5 bases and J lost 4; bases outside the gene matches: 6. There are 14 residues in the CDR3. The DNA for the CDR3 is TGTGCCAGCAGCACGAACAGGGGGGGCACTGAAGCTTTCTTT. Encoded protein: CASSTNRGGTEAFF.

The rearrangement joins TRBV30 to TRBJ1-1, with D unresolved. The germline V gene encodes CDR1 GTSNPN and CDR2 SVGIG (reference sequence). Trimming removed 0 bases from V and 0 bases from J, with 5 bases in between. The CDR3 sequence is 13 residues long. CDR3 residues: CAWSVELNTEAFF. For the CDR3, the DNA is TGTGCCTGGAGTGTAGAGTTGAACACTGAAGCTTTCTTT.

The chain recombines TRBV24-1 with TRBJ2-5; D perhaps matches TRBD2 (7 bases). V was clipped by 1 base and J by 5 bases, with 13 bases between them. Germline-derived CDR1 and CDR2 are KGHDR and SFDVKD. CDR3 length equals 15 residues. In nucleotides, the CDR3 is TGTGCCACCAGTGATTTTGCGGGGGCATCGGAGACCCAGTACTTC. Its protein product is CATSDFAGASETQYF.

V usage is TRBV20-1 and J usage is TRBJ1-4; D not certain. The V and J ends lost 2 bases and 6 bases respectively, with 4 bases between them. This CDR3 spans 11 amino acids. Germline values: CDR1 DFQATT, CDR2 SNEGSKA (reference sequence). CDR3 nucleotides: TGCAGTGCTAGACCAGATGAAAAACTGTTTTTT. As protein: CSARPDEKLFF.

V gene TRBV25-1 combines with J gene TRBJ2-7, with a tentative D call TRBD2 (5 bases). Germline V gene lookup returns CDR1 MGHDK and CDR2 SYGVNS. Between the trimmed V and J ends, which lost 6 bases and 6 bases, there was a span of 15 bases. This CDR3 is built from 13 residues. The CDR3 region is CASSLGSVGEQYF. For the CDR3, the DNA is TGTGCCAGCAGCTTGGGGAGTGTCGGCGAGCAGTACTTC.

This rearrangement joins TRBV11-2 to TRBJ2-1; TRBD2 aligns across 7 bases. Germline-derived CDR1 and CDR2 are SGHAT and FQNNGV. This CDR3 spans 15 amino acids. The V segment lost 6 bases and the J segment 2 bases; nucleotides outside the gene matches: 7. The CDR3 loop reads CASRDDSGPYNEQFF. The DNA of the CDR3 is TGTGCCAGCAGGGACGATAGCGGGCCCTACAATGAGCAGTTCTTC.

This chain links TRBV7-9 with TRBJ2-7; TRBD1 agrees at 8 bases. This CDR3 comprises 16 residues. The germline V gene has CDR1 SEHNR and CDR2 FQNEAQ (reference sequence). Trimming took 0 bases from V and 5 from J; bases not matched to a gene: 9. The CDR3 nucleotides read TGTGCCAGCAGCTTAGCTGAGGGACAGGCCCGACACGAGCAGTACTTC. It encodes CASSLAEGQARHEQYF.

The chain couples TRBV27 to TRBJ1-2; 8 positions agree with TRBD1. Germline CDR1 is MNHEY and CDR2 is SMNVEV (reference sequence). The CDR3 covers 12 residues. The V segment lost 6 bases and the J segment 6 bases; nucleotides outside the gene matches: 3. The CDR3 loop reads CASRDRVHGYTF. The CDR3 nucleotides read TGTGCCAGCAGGGACAGGGTTCATGGCTACACCTTC.

J is TRBJ2-7 and V is TRBV7-2; 9 bases align to TRBD2. Germline V gene lookup returns CDR1 SGHTA and CDR2 FQGNSA. The CDR3 loop spans 15 amino acids. V was clipped by 3 bases and J by 5 bases; unmatched bases: 8. The CDR3 region is CASSFPTGTSNEQYF. The CDR3, as DNA: TGTGCCAGCAGCTTTCCGACCGGGACTAGCAACGAGCAGTACTTC.

The gene calls are TRBV5-4 and TRBJ1-4, with TRBD1 identical over 7 bases. V dropped 0 bases and J dropped 8; count of bases not matched to a gene: 13. The CDR3 loop spans 17 amino acids. Germline lookup yields CDR1 SGHNT and CDR2 YYREEE (reference sequence). The chain's CDR3 is CASSLGPQGVVGEKLFF. The CDR3, as DNA: TGTGCCAGCAGCTTGGGGCCCCAGGGGGTCGTTGGGGAAAAACTGTTTTTT.

This chain links TRBV7-3 with TRBJ2-1; TRBD2 aligns across 7 bases. Unmatched junction bases numbered 4, after V lost 1 base and J lost 4 bases. The CDR3 extends over 15 amino acids. Per germline, CDR1 SGHTA and CDR2 FQGTGA. The CDR3 DNA is TGTGCCAGCAGCTTAAGGGGGGGTTTTTACAATGAGCAGTTCTTC. It codes for CASSLRGGFYNEQFF.

V is TRBV5-1 and J is TRBJ2-1; D is perhaps TRBD1 (6 bases). The CDR3 contains 14 residues. Trimming removed 1 base at V and 8 bases at J, with 13 bases between. Germline assignment: CDR1 SGHRS and CDR2 YFSETQ. In DNA form, the CDR3 reads TGCGCCAGCAGCTTGATTACAGGGCCGCATGAGCAGTTCTTC. Protein: CASSLITGPHEQFF.

This sequence joins TRBV12-3 or TRBV12-4 and TRBJ1-2; 7 nucleotides agree with TRBD1. V lost 3 bases and J lost 8; bases outside the gene matches: 6. The CDR3 sequence is 13 residues long. The CDR3 here is CASSLRQGEGYTF. DNA of the CDR3: TGTGCCAGCAGTTTGAGGCAGGGGGAAGGCTACACCTTC.

The chain recombines TRBV24-1 with TRBJ2-7; perhaps TRBD1 as D (5 bases). The CDR3 is 14 amino acids. Trimming stripped 2 bases from V and 6 bases from J, with 13 bases between. Looked up from germline, CDR1 is KGHDR and CDR2 is SFDVKD. CDR3 sequence: CATSDSDSKGEQYF. The CDR3 coding sequence is TGTGCCACCAGTGATTCCGACAGTAAGGGCGAGCAGTACTTC.

This clone was seen once. Within the sample, other DNA sequences also encode this same CDR3. The rearrangement links TRBV18 to TRBJ2-1, with 11 bases that match TRBD2. This CDR3 is 15 amino acids long. Germline assignment: CDR1 KGHSH and CDR2 LQKENI. V trimming: 2 bases; J trimming: 4 bases; junction bases outside the gene matches: 1. Here the CDR3 DNA reads TGTGCCAGCTCACCATTAGCGGGAGGGTACAATGAGCAGTTCTTC. Translated, it gives CASSPLAGGYNEQFF.

The table lists this clone with a count of one. This rearrangement joins TRBV4-1 to TRBJ2-3; 11 nucleotides agree with TRBD2. In germline, CDR1 is MGHRA, CDR2 YSYEKL. The CDR3 extends over 18 amino acids. The J segment lost 7 bases and the V segment lost 1 base, leaving 13 bases of the junction unmatched. This CDR3 reads CASSQATSGVMGLYTQYF. The CDR3 DNA follows: TGCGCCAGCAGCCAAGCGACTAGCGGGGTGATGGGTCTATATACGCAGTATTTT.

The J gene is TRBJ1-1, the V gene TRBV5-1; 10 nucleotides align to TRBD1. V shed 3 bases and J 0 bases; nucleotides not matched to a gene: 8. Germline V lookup: CDR1 SGHRS, CDR2 YFSETQ. This CDR3 spans 17 amino acids. The CDR3 here is CASSSYPGQGMNTEAFF. The DNA of the CDR3 is TGCGCCAGCAGCTCCTACCCGGGACAGGGGATGAACACTGAAGCTTTCTTT.

This chain connects TRBV7-8 to TRBJ1-3, with 7 bases that match TRBD1. The length of the CDR3 is 16 residues. CDR1 is SGHVS and CDR2 is FQNEAQ in the germline V gene. V was clipped by 1 base and J by 0 bases; unmatched bases: 3. The CDR3 region has the DNA TGTGCCAGCAGCTTAGTACAGGGGCCCTCTGGAAACACCATATATTTT. This sequence encodes CASSLVQGPSGNTIYF.

The J gene is TRBJ2-5, the V gene TRBV6-5; D not resolved. The CDR3 covers 11 residues. Trimming took 8 bases from V and 5 from J, leaving 9 bases between them. CDR1 and CDR2 (germline): MNHEY, SVGAGI. This CDR3 is CASYSRETQYF. CDR3 DNA sequence: TGTGCCAGCTATAGCCGGGAGACCCAGTACTTC.

The chain joins TRBV30 to TRBJ2-7; 8 bases are shared with TRBD2. The germline V gene has CDR1 GTSNPN and CDR2 SVGIG (reference sequence). The CDR3 consists of 16 residues. Unmatched junction bases numbered 11, after V lost 1 base and J lost 3 bases. CDR3 sequence: CAWSGPGGGKRYEQYF. The CDR3 nucleotides read TGTGCCTGGAGTGGCCCCGGGGGGGGCAAACGCTACGAGCAGTACTTC.

V is TRBV13 and J is TRBJ2-1; 7 bases map to TRBD2. Trimming at V came to 5 bases and at J to 0 bases, leaving 13 bases not matched to a gene. This CDR3 has 18 amino acids. CDR1 and CDR2 from the germline V gene are PRHDT and FYEKMQ (reference sequence). This CDR3 reads CASSRLVSGLRSYNEQFF. DNA for the CDR3: TGTGCCAGCAGCCGTCTTGTTAGCGGGCTACGCTCCTACAATGAGCAGTTCTTC. The variable domain in full, completed from reference TRBV13 and TRBJ2-1, reads AAGVIQSPRHLIKEKRETATLKCYPIPRHDTVYWYQQGPGQDPQFLISFYEKMQSDKGSIPDRFSAQQFSDYHSELNMSSLELGDSALYFCASSRLVSGLRSYNEQFFGPGTRLTVL.

The chain uses TRBV11-2 and TRBJ1-2; TRBD1 might be the D (6 bases). The germline V gene has CDR1 SGHAT and CDR2 FQNNGV. V lost 5 bases and J 1 base, leaving 17 bases between the germline ends. This CDR3 comprises 16 residues. CDR3 loop: CASSPRLTGVNYGYTF. For the CDR3, the DNA is TGTGCCAGCAGCCCCCGCCTGACAGGCGTTAACTATGGCTACACCTTC. Filled out from reference TRBV11-2 and TRBJ1-2, the complete variable domain reads EAGVAQSPRYKIIEKRQSVAFWCNPISGHATLYWYQQILGQGPKLLIQFQNNGVVDDSQLPKDRFSAERLKGVDSTLKIQPAKLEDSAVYLCASSPRLTGVNYGYTFGSGTRLTVV.

The rearrangement uses TRBV12-3 or TRBV12-4 and TRBJ1-2; 7 bases are shared with TRBD1. The CDR3 consists of 13 residues. Trimming took 4 bases from V and 9 from J; bases not matched to a gene: 8. The CDR3 reads CASSSGTAIRYTF. DNA for the CDR3: TGTGCCAGCAGTTCCGGGACAGCTATTCGCTACACCTTC.

V is TRBV3-1 (or the pseudogene TRBV3-2) and J is TRBJ2-1, with TRBD2 matching over 7 bases. The junction had 11 bases not matched to a gene; V was cut back by 0 bases and J by 6 bases. The CDR3 is 17 amino acids. CDR1 LGHDT and CDR2 YNNKEL come from the germline V gene (reference sequence). CDR3 DNA: TGTGCCAGCAGCCAAGATCTTGGGGGAGGGCCAAGCAATGAGCAGTTCTTC. Its translation is CASSQDLGGGPSNEQFF.

The rearrangement joins TRBV28 to TRBJ2-4; 7 positions match TRBD1. Germline V gene data show CDR1 as MDHEN and CDR2 as SYDVKM. V dropped 6 bases and J dropped 0; count of bases not matched to a gene: 11. CDR3 length equals 17 residues. The CDR3 sequence is CASSHSDRALAKNIQYF. The CDR3 region has the DNA TGTGCCAGCAGCCATTCCGACAGGGCTCTAGCCAAAAACATTCAGTACTTC.

The chain has TRBV19 and TRBJ2-2; 11 bases map to TRBD2. The CDR3 spans 17 residues. The V gene's germline CDR1 is LNHDA and CDR2 SQIVND (reference sequence). V dropped 6 bases and J dropped 4; count of bases not matched to a gene: 10. CDR3 bases: TGTGCCAGTAGCCCCGTTAGCGGGAGGGCCGGCACCGGGGAGCTGTTTTTT. This sequence encodes CASSPVSGRAGTGELFF.